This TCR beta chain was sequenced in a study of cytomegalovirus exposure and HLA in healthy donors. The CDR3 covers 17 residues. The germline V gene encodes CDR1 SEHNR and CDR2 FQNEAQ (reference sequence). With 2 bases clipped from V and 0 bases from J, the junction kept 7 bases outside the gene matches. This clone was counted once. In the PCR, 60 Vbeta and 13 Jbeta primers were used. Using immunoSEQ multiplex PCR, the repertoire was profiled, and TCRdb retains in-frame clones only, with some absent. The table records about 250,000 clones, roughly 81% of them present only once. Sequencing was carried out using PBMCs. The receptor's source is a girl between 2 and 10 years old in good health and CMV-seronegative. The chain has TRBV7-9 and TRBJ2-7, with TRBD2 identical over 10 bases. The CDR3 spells CASSLLAGGSSSYEQYF. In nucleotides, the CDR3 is TGTGCCAGCAGCTTATTAGCGGGGGGATCAAGCTCCTACGAGCAGTACTTC.